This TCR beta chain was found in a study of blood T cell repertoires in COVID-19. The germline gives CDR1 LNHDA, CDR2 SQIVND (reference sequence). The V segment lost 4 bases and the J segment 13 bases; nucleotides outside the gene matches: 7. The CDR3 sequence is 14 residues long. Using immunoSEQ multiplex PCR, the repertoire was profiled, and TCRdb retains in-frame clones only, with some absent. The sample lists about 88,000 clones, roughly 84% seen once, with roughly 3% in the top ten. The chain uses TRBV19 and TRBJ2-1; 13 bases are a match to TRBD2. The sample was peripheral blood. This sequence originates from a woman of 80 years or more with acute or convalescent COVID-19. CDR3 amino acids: CASSSEGTSGTQFF. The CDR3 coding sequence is TGTGCCAGTAGTAGCGAAGGGACTAGCGGGACACAGTTCTTC.